This T cell receptor beta chain comes out of a study of beta chain features in type 1 diabetes. General study findings and limits: Diminished insertions and augmented deletions at VDJ junctions characterized type 1 diabetes patients.

CDR3 length equals 14 residues. V lost 0 bases, J lost 4 bases, and 3 bases stayed unmatched. Germline V lookup: CDR1 SGHDT, CDR2 YYEEEE. This clone was seen repeatedly, ten times or more. Its antigen is unknown. Expressed TCRB transcripts were sequenced after all isolated RNA was converted to cDNA. Generated by immunoSEQ multiplex PCR, the TCRdb table keeps only in-frame clones and is missing some. This table holds approximately 160,000 clones, around 8% found once. The clonotype was recovered from a man aged 18 to 30 in good health. The chain joins TRBV5-6 to TRBJ1-2, with 7 positions matching TRBD1. The material sequenced was central memory CD4+ T cells from blood. DNA of the CDR3: TGTGCCAGCAGCTTGGACAGGGGAAGCTATGGCTACACCTTC. This translates into CASSLDRGSYGYTF.